These 26 T cell receptor beta chains came from one sample sequenced in a study of neoadjuvant anti-PD-1 for oral cavity cancer. TCRdb keeps only in-frame clones here, not all; method: immunoSEQ multiplex PCR. The repertoire holds more than 4,500 clones, with 58% as singletons. The sample in question was tumor tissue, obtained before nivolumab (anti-PD-1) treatment. These receptor sequences come from a person between 35 and 79 years old with oral cavity squamous cell carcinoma.

V is TRBV28 and J is TRBJ2-7, with a tentative D call TRBD2 (6 bases). Germline V gene data show CDR1 as MDHEN and CDR2 as SYDVKM. The CDR3 is made up of 16 amino acids. The germline V and J ends were trimmed by 2 bases and 1 base, with 15 bases remaining between them. This CDR3 is CASSLHSGTGSYEQYF. In nucleotides, the CDR3 is TGTGCCAGCAGTTTACATTCCGGGACTGGTTCCTACGAGCAGTACTTC.

The chain recombines TRBV5-5 with TRBJ1-1, with TRBD1 matching over 7 bases. CDR1 SGHKS and CDR2 YYEKEE come from the germline V gene (reference sequence). This CDR3 is 15 amino acids long. J lost 5 bases, V lost 4 bases, and 11 bases had no gene match. Here the CDR3 DNA reads TGTGCCAGCAGCCCACCCACAGGGGCGGGGACTGAAGCTTTCTTT. Amino acids: CASSPPTGAGTEAFF.

The sample holds a few counts of this clone. This chain's CDR3 is CASSQAHTNTEAFF. The DNA for the CDR3 is TGTGCCAGCAGCCAAGCACACACGAACACTGAAGCTTTCTTT. The chain joins TRBV14 to TRBJ1-1; D gene unclear. CDR3 size: 14 residues. The germline V and J ends were trimmed by 1 base and 1 base, with 7 bases remaining between them. Per the germline V gene, CDR1 is SGHDN and CDR2 is FVKESK.

This clone has more than one count but fewer than ten. The J gene is TRBJ1-2, the V gene TRBV10-2; D is unclear. CDR3 length: 12 amino acids. V shed 7 bases and J shed 3 bases, with 9 bases lying between them. Germline V gene data show CDR1 as WSHSY and CDR2 as SAAADI. CDR3 nucleotide sequence: TGCGCCAGCACCGGGCTCGACTATGGCTACACCTTC. It is translated as CASTGLDYGYTF.

This clone came up a few times. The V gene is TRBV4-2, the J gene TRBJ1-5; 7 nucleotides agree with TRBD1. V was pared by 0 bases and J by 3 bases, with 5 bases of the junction left unmatched. CDR1 is LGHNA, CDR2 YNFKEQ, per germline. There are 16 residues in the CDR3. The CDR3 DNA follows: TGTGCCAGCAGCCAAGAGCAGACAGGGTACAATCAGCCCCAGCATTTT. It translates to CASSQEQTGYNQPQHF.

This chain connects TRBV6-5 to TRBJ1-3, with TRBD1 as a possible D gene (6 bases). With 3 bases removed from V and 3 bases from J, the gap between germline ends came to 12 bases. The germline V gene has CDR1 MNHEY and CDR2 SVGAGI. This CDR3 has 15 amino acids. The CDR3: CASSYGGGLGNTIYF. CDR3 coding DNA: TGTGCCAGCAGTTATGGAGGGGGACTTGGAAACACCATATATTTT.

The chain combines TRBV5-1 with TRBJ2-3; D perhaps matches TRBD1 (6 bases). V lost 4 bases, J lost 4 bases, and 16 bases lay in between. Germline V gene data show CDR1 as SGHRS and CDR2 as YFSETQ. CDR3 length: 15 amino acids. CDR3 loop: CASSGTGTSPDTQYF. CDR3 bases: TGCGCCAGCAGCGGAACCGGGACAAGCCCAGATACGCAGTATTTT.

The CDR3 DNA sequence: TGTGCCAGCAGCTTAGGTGTCCAGCGGGGCTCCTACGAGCAGTACTTC. Encoded protein: CASSLGVQRGSYEQYF. V and J are TRBV11-2 and TRBJ2-7; 7 bases line up with TRBD2. J was trimmed by 0 bases and V by 1 base; bases with no gene match: 6. The CDR3 sequence is 16 residues long. CDR1 and CDR2 (germline): SGHAT, FQNNGV.

The chain links TRBV19 to TRBJ1-6; 7 bases are shared with TRBD1. Germline V lookup: CDR1 LNHDA, CDR2 SQIVND (reference sequence). There are 15 residues in the CDR3. V lost 2 bases and J lost 9; bases outside the gene matches: 7. This CDR3 is CASSIQGERTSPLHF. The CDR3 DNA follows: TGTGCCAGTAGTATACAGGGGGAAAGAACTTCACCCCTCCACTTT.

V gene TRBV29-1 combines with J gene TRBJ2-1, with TRBD2 as a possible D gene (5 bases). Germline lookup yields CDR1 SQVTM and CDR2 ANQGSEA. The V end was cut by 8 bases, the J end by 10 bases, with 12 bases between. The CDR3 covers 10 residues. The CDR3 region has the DNA TGCAGCACCTTTGGAGGCGAGCAGTTCTTC. This translates into CSTFGGEQFF.

The chain employs TRBV7-9 and TRBJ1-4; no definite D call. The V and J ends lost 5 bases and 6 bases respectively, with 7 bases between them. In germline, CDR1 is SEHNR, CDR2 FQNEAQ (reference sequence). The CDR3 consists of 12 residues. The CDR3 region has the DNA TGTGCCAGCAGCAACCGAGATGAAAAACTGTTTTTT. Its protein product is CASSNRDEKLFF.

This clone came up a few times. The rearrangement uses TRBV9 and TRBJ1-3; no definite D call. The CDR3 has 15 amino acids. CDR1 is SGDLS, CDR2 YYNGEE, per germline. V was shortened by 1 base and J by 0 bases, with 8 bases between the two germline ends. The CDR3 sequence: CASSVTTDSGNTIYF. CDR3 bases: TGTGCCAGCAGCGTAACCACAGACTCTGGAAACACCATATATTTT.

The chain joins TRBV9 to TRBJ1-4; tentatively, D is TRBD1 (6 bases). CDR3 length: 18 residues. The germline V and J ends were trimmed by 2 bases and 4 bases, with 21 bases remaining between them. Germline lookup yields CDR1 SGDLS and CDR2 YYNGEE. The CDR3 reads CASSVGSGQGFINEKLFF. CDR3 nucleotides: TGTGCCAGCAGCGTTGGGTCCGGGCAGGGGTTCATTAATGAAAAACTGTTTTTT.

This clone was counted only a few times. The chain combines TRBV7-9 with TRBJ1-4; TRBD1 might be the D (5 bases). The CDR3 length is 12 residues. The germline V gene encodes CDR1 SEHNR and CDR2 FQNEAQ (reference sequence). The V and J ends lost 4 bases and 8 bases respectively, with 8 bases between them. CDR3 bases: TGTGCCAGCAGCTCCCCAGGGGAAAAACTGTTTTTT. Protein product: CASSSPGEKLFF.

This clone was recorded a few times. This chain joins TRBV30 and TRBJ1-2; D perhaps matches TRBD1 (5 bases). Germline-derived CDR1 and CDR2 are GTSNPN and SVGIG (reference sequence). The CDR3 has 15 amino acids. The ends were cut back, 1 base at V and 0 bases at J, with 12 bases in the middle. The CDR3 here is CAWSAPGRSNYGYTF. CDR3 coding DNA: TGTGCCTGGAGTGCCCCAGGGAGGTCTAACTATGGCTACACCTTC.

The chain is built from TRBV6-4 and TRBJ2-6, with D tentatively TRBD1 (6 bases). This CDR3 contains 16 residues. Germline CDR1 is MRHNA and CDR2 is SNTAGT. V gave up 6 bases and J gave up 0 bases, with 12 bases separating them. CDR3 DNA: TGTGCCAGCAGCCCGGACAGAAACTCTGGGGCCAACGTCCTGACTTTC. The encoded protein is CASSPDRNSGANVLTF.

By share of the sample, this clone is medium-sized. The chain has TRBV6-6 and TRBJ1-3; possibly TRBD1 for D (6 bases). This CDR3 is built from 15 residues. Trimming removed 8 bases from V and 0 bases from J, with 14 bases in between. CDR1 is MNHNY, CDR2 SVGAGI, per germline (reference sequence). This CDR3 is CASGGTTTSGNTIYF. CDR3 coding DNA: TGTGCCAGCGGGGGGACAACCACCTCTGGAAACACCATATATTTT.

This clone has only a few counts. The chain has TRBV20-1 and TRBJ2-1; D gene unclear. Trimming cost V 5 bases and J 6 bases, with 8 bases left between them. There are 11 residues in the CDR3. Per germline, CDR1 DFQATT and CDR2 SNEGSKA (reference sequence). This CDR3 is CSASMGNEQFF. In DNA, the CDR3 is TGCAGTGCTTCTATGGGCAATGAGCAGTTCTTC.

V gene TRBV6-6 combines with J gene TRBJ1-5; the D is unclear. Between the trimmed V and J ends, which lost 0 bases and 1 base, there was a span of 7 bases. The CDR3 is made up of 15 amino acids. Germline V gene sequence: CDR1 MNHNY, CDR2 SVGAGI (reference sequence). Written as DNA, the CDR3 is TGTGCCAGCAGTTACTCTGATGGCAGCAATCAGCCCCAGCATTTT. Encoded protein: CASSYSDGSNQPQHF.

The V gene is TRBV5-6, the J gene TRBJ1-1; D is undetermined. Trimming cost V 1 base and J 1 base, with 14 bases left between them. From germline, CDR1 is SGHDT and CDR2 YYEEEE. CDR3 length: 16 amino acids. CDR3 DNA: TGTGCCAGCAGCTTGAGGGCAGGAATAACGAACACTGAAGCTTTCTTT. The encoded protein is CASSLRAGITNTEAFF.

This clone is categorized as large. The chain is built from TRBV2 and TRBJ2-7; D not certain. The CDR3 length is 13 residues. The ends were cut back, 7 bases at V and 0 bases at J, with 10 bases in the middle. From germline, CDR1 is SNHLY and CDR2 FYNNEI. The CDR3 region is CASTAADSYEQYF. For the CDR3, the DNA is TGTGCCAGCACCGCGGCCGACTCCTACGAGCAGTACTTC.

This CDR3 reads CASSLEGGGLGYTF. DNA of the CDR3: TGTGCCAGCAGTTTAGAGGGGGGAGGCCTTGGCTACACCTTC. The rearrangement uses TRBV28 and TRBJ1-2; D perhaps matches TRBD1 (6 bases). V was pared by 2 bases and J by 7 bases, with 14 bases between. This CDR3 has 14 amino acids. Germline V CDR1 and CDR2: MDHEN, SYDVKM.

This clone appeared a few times. This chain joins TRBV5-1 and TRBJ1-1; TRBD1 is a possible D gene (5 bases). Deletions cut 0 bases from V and 0 bases from J, with 12 bases between. Germline assignment: CDR1 SGHRS and CDR2 YFSETQ. The CDR3 extends over 16 amino acids. This chain's CDR3 is CASSLAGGTMNTEAFF. CDR3 coding DNA: TGCGCCAGCAGCTTGGCTGGGGGAACTATGAACACTGAAGCTTTCTTT.

The chain combines TRBV29-1 with TRBJ2-7; D unresolved. The ends were cut back, 2 bases at V and 4 bases at J, with 9 bases in the middle. The CDR3 runs 12 residues. Germline V gene data show CDR1 as SQVTM and CDR2 as ANQGSEA. CDR3 nucleotide sequence: TGCAGCGTTGAAAATCTAAATTACGAGCAGTACTTC. This codes for CSVENLNYEQYF.

This clone appeared a few times. The V gene is TRBV5-1, the J gene TRBJ1-1; D perhaps matches TRBD1 (6 bases). V was trimmed by 5 bases and J by 0 bases, leaving 14 bases between them. This CDR3 has 15 amino acids. Looked up from germline, CDR1 is SGHRS and CDR2 is YFSETQ. CDR3 protein: CASSRGRGVNTEAFF. In DNA form, the CDR3 reads TGCGCCAGCAGTAGGGGGAGGGGAGTGAACACTGAAGCTTTCTTT.

This clone was observed a handful of times. The genes are TRBV2 and TRBJ1-2; unclear D gene. Trimming shortened V by 4 bases and J by 2 bases, and 8 bases separated the two germline ends. Germline V gene sequence: CDR1 SNHLY, CDR2 FYNNEI. The CDR3 is 13 residues long. CDR3 in DNA: TGTGCCAGCAGTGGGACGGCAAACTATGGCTACACCTTC. This codes for CASSGTANYGYTF.